This T cell receptor (beta chain) stems from a study of early T cells in non-severe SARS-CoV-2 infection. Points from the study as a whole: The VDJdb matching leaned toward anti-spike CD8 responses and overlooked private and CD4 specificities.

This CDR3 spans 15 amino acids. CDR1 SGDLS and CDR2 YYNGEE come from the germline V gene. Trimming removed 4 bases from V and 3 bases from J; junction bases left unmatched: 2. The protocol attached unique molecular identifiers to individual cDNA molecules. Each CDR3 protein is one row after TCRdb ran MiXCR on the 5' RACE reads. Of 50,000 to 65,000 distinct CDR3 sequences in the sample, roughly 18% were seen once. This clonotype was seen only a few times. Its antigen is undetermined. Sample: whole blood, taken at baseline. The chain employs TRBV9 and TRBJ2-1; 12 nucleotides line up with TRBD2. The receptor's source is an adult who was a healthcare worker with PCR-confirmed SARS-CoV-2 infection or an uninfected control (not recorded which). The CDR3 spells CASSRTSGNYNEQFF. The CDR3 nucleotides read TGTGCCAGCAGCCGGACTAGCGGGAACTACAATGAGCAGTTCTTC.